This T cell receptor beta chain appears in the sequencing data of a study of identical twins' blood T cells (dated by TCRdb to the early 2010s). Regarding the complete study: The roughly 12 libraries, six for the alpha chain and six for the beta chain, yielded about 48 million Illumina reads in total. TCR alpha and beta chain repertoires of three pairs of monozygous twins were compared using next-generation sequencing to assess genetic influence on repertoire formation.

The library was built by means of 5' RACE. Reads for this sample came from an Illumina Genome Analyzer IIx. The RNA-based TCR cDNA libraries were made using a previously described protocol that was modified in several ways. To prevent cross-contamination, barcodes specific to each sample were added to both ends of every TCR cDNA library during cDNA synthesis and amplification. Turning to the authors' computational methods: Each individual had between about 90,000 and nearly 550,000 identified clonotypes, and each library contained about 2.2 to 4 million CDR3-containing reads. Reads carrying improper barcode index combinations were removed, after which the MiTCR software was used to build a cloneset for each library. While assembling CDR3 clonotypes, MiTCR filtered or rescued low-quality reads and corrected PCR and sequencing errors. Artificial out-of-frame clonotypes were mapped to in-frame sequences, with one indel allowed in the CDR3, and then removed. Similarity of V and J gene usage between donors was measured as Jensen-Shannon divergence divided by mean entropy. The public reads were reanalyzed by TCRdb: fastp trimming at Q25, MiXCR alignment, in-frame beta chains only. Each record represents a unique CDR3 protein, reported with the most common genes and DNA among its rows. These V and J calls rely on TCRdb rather than the paper's analysis. The sample has 350,000 to 450,000 distinct CDR3 sequences on record, under 30% of them singletons. The ten biggest clones cover approximately 6.6% of the sample.

The donors were six healthy women who made up three monozygous twin pairs. All three twin pairs had been raised together and were thought likely to have encountered the same vaccines and infectious agents. RNA was isolated from peripheral blood mononuclear cells and used to prepare TCR cDNA libraries. Comment on this clonotype: It lacks a known antigen. No base-level quality is on record; no much larger clone is a single base apart.

V is reduced by 4 bases and J by 2 bases, leaving a spacing of 11 bases between them. The CDR3 runs 14 residues from the cysteine to the phenylalanine. Only the CDR3 DNA is retained, 42 bases long and in frame from the first base. The germline V gene (reference sequence) specifies SEHNR as CDR1 and FQNEAQ as CDR2. General findings and caveats noted by the study authors: V gene usage, even among non-selected out-of-frame TCRbeta clonotypes, was reported to be markedly more similar within twin pairs than between unrelated donors. The proposed role of the TCRalpha J segment in MHC recognition during thymic selection was stated to require validation by independent studies. Among the most abundant TCRbeta clonotypes, each donor shared more CDR3 sequences with her twin than with unrelated donors. Environmental influences could not be excluded as an explanation for twin similarity, since twins were reared together. The count of CDR3 clonotypes shared by two donors depended mainly on the product of the two donors' cloneset sizes, and twins did not clearly depart from this trend.

The chain joins TRBV7-9 to TRBJ1-1; the D gene lacks a confident call. Sequenced sample: PBMCs. This TCR was sampled from a woman aged 18-49 years in good health. The base sequence is TGTGCCAGCAGCTCAGGTGGAGCTAACACTGAAGCTTTCTTT. It encodes CASSSGGANTEAFF.